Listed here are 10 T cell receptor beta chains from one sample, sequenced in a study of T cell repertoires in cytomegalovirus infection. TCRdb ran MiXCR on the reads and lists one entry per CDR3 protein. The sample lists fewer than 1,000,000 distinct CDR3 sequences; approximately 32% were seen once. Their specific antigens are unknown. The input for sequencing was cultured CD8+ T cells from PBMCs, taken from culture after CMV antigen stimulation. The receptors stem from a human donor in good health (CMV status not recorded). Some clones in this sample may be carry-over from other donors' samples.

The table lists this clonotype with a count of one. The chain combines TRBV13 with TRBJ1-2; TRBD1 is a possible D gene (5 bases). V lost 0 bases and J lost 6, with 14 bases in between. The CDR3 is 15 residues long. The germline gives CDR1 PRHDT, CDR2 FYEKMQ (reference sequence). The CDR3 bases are TGTGCCAGCAGCTTAGGCCCGGGGCCTATAGATGGCTACACCTTC. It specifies CASSLGPGPIDGYTF.

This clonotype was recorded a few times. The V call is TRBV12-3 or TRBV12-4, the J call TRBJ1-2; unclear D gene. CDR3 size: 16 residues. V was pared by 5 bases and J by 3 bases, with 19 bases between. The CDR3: CASSPQSVMYDYGYTF. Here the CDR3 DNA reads TGTGCCAGCAGTCCTCAGTCCGTTATGTATGACTATGGCTACACCTTC.

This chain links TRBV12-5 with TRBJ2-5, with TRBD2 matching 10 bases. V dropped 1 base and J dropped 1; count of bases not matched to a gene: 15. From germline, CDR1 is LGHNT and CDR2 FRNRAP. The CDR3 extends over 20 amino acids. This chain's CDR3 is CASGLGPPAGGARGQETQYF. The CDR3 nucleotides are TGTGCTAGTGGTTTGGGCCCTCCAGCGGGGGGGGCTAGGGGCCAAGAGACCCAGTACTTC.

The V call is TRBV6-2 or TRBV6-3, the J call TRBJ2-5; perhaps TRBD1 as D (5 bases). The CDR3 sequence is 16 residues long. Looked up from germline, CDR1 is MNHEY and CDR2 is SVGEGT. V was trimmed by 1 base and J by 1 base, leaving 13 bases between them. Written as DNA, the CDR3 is TGTGCCAGCAGTTACTGGGCCCCAGGGTCCCAAGAGACCCAGTACTTC. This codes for CASSYWAPGSQETQYF.

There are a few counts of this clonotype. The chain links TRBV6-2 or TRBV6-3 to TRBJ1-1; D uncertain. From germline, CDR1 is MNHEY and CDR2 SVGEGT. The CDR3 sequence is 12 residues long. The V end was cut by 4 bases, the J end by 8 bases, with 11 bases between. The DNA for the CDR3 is TGTGCCAGCAGTTCTCCCCGAAGGGAAGCTTTCTTT. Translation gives CASSSPRREAFF.

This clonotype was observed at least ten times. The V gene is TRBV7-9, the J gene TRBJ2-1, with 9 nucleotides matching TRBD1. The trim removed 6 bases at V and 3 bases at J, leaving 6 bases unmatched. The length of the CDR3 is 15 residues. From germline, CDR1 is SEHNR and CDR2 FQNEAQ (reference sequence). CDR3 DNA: TGTGCCAGCAGGGACGACAGGGGGTTCTACAATGAGCAGTTCTTC. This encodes CASRDDRGFYNEQFF.

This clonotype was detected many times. The CDR3 DNA sequence: TGTGCCAGCAGTGAAGCCGGACAGGGGTCCTACGAGCAGTACGTC. This gives the protein CASSEAGQGSYEQYV. The J gene is TRBJ2-7, the V gene TRBV6-1; 9 bases fit TRBD1. The CDR3 is 15 residues long. Germline CDR1 and CDR2: MNHNS and SASEGT. Trimming removed 0 bases from V and 1 base from J; junction bases left unmatched: 1.

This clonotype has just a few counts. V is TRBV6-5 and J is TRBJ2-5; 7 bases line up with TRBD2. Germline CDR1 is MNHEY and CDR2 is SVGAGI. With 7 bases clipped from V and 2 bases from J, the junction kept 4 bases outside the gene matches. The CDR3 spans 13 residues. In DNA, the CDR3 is TGTGCCAGCACCCACGGGGGGCAAGAGACCCAGTACTTC. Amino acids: CASTHGGQETQYF.

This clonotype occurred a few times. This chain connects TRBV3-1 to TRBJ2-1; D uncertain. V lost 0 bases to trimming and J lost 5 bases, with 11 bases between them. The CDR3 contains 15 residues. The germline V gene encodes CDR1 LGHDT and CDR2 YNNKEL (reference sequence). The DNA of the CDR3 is TGTGCCAGCAGCCAAGACTCGGGTAGGAACAATGAGCAGTTCTTC. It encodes CASSQDSGRNNEQFF.

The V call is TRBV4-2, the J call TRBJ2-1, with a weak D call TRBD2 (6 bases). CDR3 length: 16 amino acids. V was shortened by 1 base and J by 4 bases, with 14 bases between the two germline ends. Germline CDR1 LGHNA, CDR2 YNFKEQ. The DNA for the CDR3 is TGTGCCAGCAGCCAAGCTGGACTAATTTTATACAATGAGCAGTTCTTC. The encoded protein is CASSQAGLILYNEQFF.